This note documents a single TCR beta chain sequence. The target antigen is unknown. Tens of thousands of genome equivalents of blood DNA were amplified for TRB. These data are taken from a study of T cell clusters in autoimmune cytopenias. General study findings and limits: Functional roles of the in silico T cell clusters still await experimental validation.

Multiplex touch-down PCR amplified TRB using TRB-A and TRB-B pools in one tube. TCRdb re-called the multiplex PCR reads and catalogs CDR3 proteins one per entry, DNA excluded. This repertoire includes around 11,000 distinct CDR3 sequences. The CDR3 has 16 residues. Germline CDR1 and CDR2: SEHNR and FQNEAQ (reference sequence). This sample also belongs to another study, concerning T cell repertoires in aging, cancer and after chemotherapy. According to that study: Clear clonal overlap appeared across healthy donor samples taken over several months to years. Loss of evenness, beyond lost richness, contributed to age-related TCR diversity decline in cancer patients. Across the chemotherapy interval, each cancer cohort showed higher median generation probability, suggesting thymic rebound.

The chain uses TRBV7-9 and TRBJ2-3; TCRdb's D call, TRBD2, is unchecked because there is no DNA. Sequencing was carried out using peripheral blood. The clonotype was recovered from a human donor in good health. The CDR3: CASSLTPSGVTDTQYF.